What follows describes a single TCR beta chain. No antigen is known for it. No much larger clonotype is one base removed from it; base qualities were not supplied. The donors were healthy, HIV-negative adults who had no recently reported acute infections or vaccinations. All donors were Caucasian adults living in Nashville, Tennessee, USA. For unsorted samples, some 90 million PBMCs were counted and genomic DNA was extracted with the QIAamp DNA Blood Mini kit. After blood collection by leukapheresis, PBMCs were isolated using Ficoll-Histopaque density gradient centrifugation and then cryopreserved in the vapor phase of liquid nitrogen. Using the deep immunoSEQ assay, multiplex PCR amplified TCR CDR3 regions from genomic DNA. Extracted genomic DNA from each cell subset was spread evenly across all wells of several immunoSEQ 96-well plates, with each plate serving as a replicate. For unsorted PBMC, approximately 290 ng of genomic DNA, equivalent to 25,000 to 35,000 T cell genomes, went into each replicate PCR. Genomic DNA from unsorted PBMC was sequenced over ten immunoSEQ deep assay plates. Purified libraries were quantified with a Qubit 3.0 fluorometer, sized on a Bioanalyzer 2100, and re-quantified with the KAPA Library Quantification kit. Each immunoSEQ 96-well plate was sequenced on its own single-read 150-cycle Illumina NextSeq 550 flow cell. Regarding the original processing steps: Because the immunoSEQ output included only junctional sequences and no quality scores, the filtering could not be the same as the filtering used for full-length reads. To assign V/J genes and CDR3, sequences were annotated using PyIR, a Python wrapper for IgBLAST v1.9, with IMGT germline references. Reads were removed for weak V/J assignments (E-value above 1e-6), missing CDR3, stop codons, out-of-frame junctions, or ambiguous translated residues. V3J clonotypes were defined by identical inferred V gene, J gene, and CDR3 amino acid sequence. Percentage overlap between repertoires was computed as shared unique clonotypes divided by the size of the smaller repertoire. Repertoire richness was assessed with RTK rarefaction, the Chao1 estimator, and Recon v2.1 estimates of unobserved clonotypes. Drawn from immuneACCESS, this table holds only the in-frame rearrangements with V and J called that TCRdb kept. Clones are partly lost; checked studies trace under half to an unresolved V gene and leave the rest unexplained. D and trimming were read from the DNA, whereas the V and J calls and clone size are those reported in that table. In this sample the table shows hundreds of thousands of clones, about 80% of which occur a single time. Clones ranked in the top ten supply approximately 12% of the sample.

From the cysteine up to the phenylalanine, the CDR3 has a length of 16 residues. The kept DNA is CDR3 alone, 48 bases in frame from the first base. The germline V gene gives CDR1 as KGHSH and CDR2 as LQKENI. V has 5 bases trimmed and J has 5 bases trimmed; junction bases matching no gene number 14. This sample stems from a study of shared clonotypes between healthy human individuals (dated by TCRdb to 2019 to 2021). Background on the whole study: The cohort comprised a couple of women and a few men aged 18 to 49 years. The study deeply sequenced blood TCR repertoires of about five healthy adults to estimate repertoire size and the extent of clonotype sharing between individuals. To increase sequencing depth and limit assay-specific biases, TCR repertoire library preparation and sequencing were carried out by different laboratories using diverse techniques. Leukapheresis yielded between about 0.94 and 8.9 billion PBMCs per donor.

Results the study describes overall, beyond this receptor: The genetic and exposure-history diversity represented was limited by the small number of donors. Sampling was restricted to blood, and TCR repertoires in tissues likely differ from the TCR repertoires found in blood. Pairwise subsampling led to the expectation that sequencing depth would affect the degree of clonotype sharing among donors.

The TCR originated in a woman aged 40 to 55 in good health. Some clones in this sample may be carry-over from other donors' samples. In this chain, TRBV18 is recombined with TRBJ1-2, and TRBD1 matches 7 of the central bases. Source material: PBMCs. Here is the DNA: TGTGCCAGCTCAGTCCGGGACAGACACTCCGCTTATGGCTACACCTTC. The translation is CASSVRDRHSAYGYTF.